Each of the 27 T cell receptor beta chains below was sequenced from the same sample in a study of T-cell memory formation after mild COVID-19. TCRdb analysed the 5' RACE reads with MiXCR anew, one entry per CDR3 protein. The sample contains around 320,000 distinct CDR3 sequences, less than 20% of which appear only once. The sample was PBMCs or a T cell subset sorted from them (not recorded which). Receptors were obtained from a man younger than 35 who had mild COVID-19 (a few samples of this study predate the infection). Cell type and time point are not known.

This clonotype was recorded at least ten times. The gene calls are TRBV28 and TRBJ2-3; D may be TRBD2 (6 bases). Looked up from germline, CDR1 is MDHEN and CDR2 is SYDVKM. The V end was cut by 3 bases, the J end by 8 bases, with 9 bases between. The CDR3 spans 12 residues. This CDR3 reads CASSLGGPTQYF. CDR3 DNA: TGTGCCAGCAGTTTGGGGGGTCCTACGCAGTATTTT.

The chain uses TRBV5-1 and TRBJ2-1; unclear D gene. Germline V gene lookup returns CDR1 SGHRS and CDR2 YFSETQ. The CDR3 has 14 amino acids. Trimming stripped 3 bases from V and 4 bases from J, with 11 bases between. CDR3 sequence: CASSYRSGYNEQFF. The CDR3, as DNA: TGCGCCAGCAGCTACCGATCGGGTTACAATGAGCAGTTCTTC.

The V and J genes are TRBV7-9 and TRBJ1-3, with D unclear. The germline V gene has CDR1 SEHNR and CDR2 FQNEAQ (reference sequence). The V end lost 2 bases, the J end lost 0 bases, and 14 bases lay between the germline ends. CDR3 length: 17 residues. CDR3 coding DNA: TGTGCCAGCAGCTTACCCGCCGGACGGTTCTCTGGAAACACCATATATTTT. Translation: CASSLPAGRFSGNTIYF. The full variable domain, in which reference TRBV7-9 and TRBJ1-3 provide the parts outside the CDR3, is DTGVSQNPRHKITKRGQNVTFRCDPISEHNRLYWYRQTLGQGPEFLTYFQNEAQLEKSRLLSDRFSAERPKGSFSTLEIQRTEQGDSAMYLCASSLPAGRFSGNTIYFGEGSWLTVV.

This clonotype was found a few times. V usage is TRBV3-1 and J usage is TRBJ1-1; 8 bases agree with TRBD1. Trimming took 7 bases from V and 1 from J; bases not matched to a gene: 11. Per germline, CDR1 LGHDT and CDR2 YNNKEL (reference sequence). The CDR3 consists of 16 residues. This chain's CDR3 is CASTLSDRVGNTEAFF. In nucleotides, the CDR3 is TGTGCCAGCACCTTATCGGACAGGGTGGGGAACACTGAAGCTTTCTTT.

The J gene is TRBJ2-5, the V gene TRBV11-3; D is perhaps TRBD1 or TRBD2 (5 bases each). The germline gives CDR1 SGHNT, CDR2 YENEEA. V was clipped by 5 bases and J by 1 base, with 11 bases between them. The CDR3 runs 14 residues. CDR3 coding DNA: TGTGCCAGCAGCGCACGGGACGGCCAAGAGACCCAGTACTTC. This translates into CASSARDGQETQYF. The full variable domain, in which reference TRBV11-3 and TRBJ2-5 provide the parts outside the CDR3, is EAGVVQSPRYKIIEKKQPVAFWCNPISGHNTLYWYLQNLGQGPELLIRYENEEAVDDSQLPKDRFSAERLKGVDSTLKIQPAELGDSAVYLCASSARDGQETQYFGPGTRLLVL.

This clonotype was picked up many times. This chain uses TRBV28 with TRBJ1-5, with D hard to call. CDR3 length: 12 residues. The germline V gene has CDR1 MDHEN and CDR2 SYDVKM. V gave up 0 bases and J gave up 7 bases, with 4 bases separating them. In DNA, the CDR3 is TGTGCCAGCAGTTTATGGGGGCAGCCCCAGCATTTT. Translated, it gives CASSLWGQPQHF.

The rearrangement joins TRBV9 to TRBJ2-7, with D perhaps TRBD1 or TRBD2 (6 bases each). This CDR3 has 16 residues. Looked up from germline, CDR1 is SGDLS and CDR2 is YYNGEE. Trimming took 1 base from V and 2 from J, leaving 16 bases between them. The DNA for the CDR3 is TGTGCCAGCAGCGTATGGCCTAGGGGGGATCCCTACGAGCAGTACTTC. This gives the protein CASSVWPRGDPYEQYF.

There are a few counts of this clonotype. V usage is TRBV5-1 and J usage is TRBJ2-5, with a tentative D call TRBD2 (6 bases). The length of the CDR3 is 15 residues. Trimming left V 0 bases short and J 4 bases short, with 13 bases between. Germline V gene lookup returns CDR1 SGHRS and CDR2 YFSETQ. CDR3 amino acids: CASSLGPEGGETQYF. The CDR3 bases are TGCGCCAGCAGCTTGGGGCCAGAGGGAGGAGAGACCCAGTACTTC. Drawing the rest from reference TRBV5-1 and TRBJ2-5, the complete variable domain is KAGVTQTPRYLIKTRGQQVTLSCSPISGHRSVSWYQQTPGQGLQFLFEYFSETQRNKGNFPGRFSGRQFSNSRSEMNVSTLELGDSALYLCASSLGPEGGETQYFGPGTRLLVL.

This clonotype came up a few times. The chain uses TRBV7-9 and TRBJ2-1; D tentatively reads TRBD1 or TRBD2 (5 bases each). Germline lookup yields CDR1 SEHNR and CDR2 FQNEAQ (reference sequence). The CDR3 extends over 14 amino acids. Trimming left V 11 bases short and J 7 bases short, with 21 bases between. Here the CDR3 reads CAAYRGQPGNEQFF. The CDR3 DNA follows: TGTGCCGCCTATCGGGGCCAGCCTGGGAATGAGCAGTTCTTC.

The table lists this clonotype with a count of one. The chain is built from TRBV5-4 and TRBJ2-7, with a weak D call TRBD1 (5 bases). The germline CDR1 and CDR2 sequences are SGHNT and YYREEE (reference sequence). V shed 4 bases and J shed 5 bases, with 16 bases lying between them. The CDR3 sequence is 14 residues long. This CDR3 is CASSGAQPKDEQYV. The CDR3 DNA reads TGTGCCAGCAGCGGGGCCCAACCCAAGGACGAGCAGTACGTC.

This chain uses TRBV5-1 with TRBJ1-1; D uncertain. The CDR3 runs 11 residues. Germline V CDR1 and CDR2: SGHRS, YFSETQ. Deletions cut 0 bases from V and 9 bases from J, with 6 bases between. CDR3 in amino acids: CASSLDQKAFF. Here the CDR3 DNA reads TGCGCCAGCAGCTTGGACCAAAAAGCTTTCTTT.

This clonotype has more than one count but fewer than ten. The rearrangement joins TRBV19 to TRBJ1-6, with D perhaps TRBD1 (6 bases). V lost 5 bases to trimming and J lost 9 bases, with 14 bases between them. The CDR3 runs to 14 residues. Per germline, CDR1 LNHDA and CDR2 SQIVND (reference sequence). The DNA of the CDR3 is TGTGCCAGTAGTTACGGACAGCGAACTTCACCCCTCCACTTT. Protein product: CASSYGQRTSPLHF.

The table lists this clonotype with a few counts. The CDR3 loop reads CASSPRARDQPQHF. CDR3 nucleotides: TGTGCCAGTAGTCCGAGGGCGCGGGATCAGCCCCAGCATTTT. This chain links TRBV19 with TRBJ1-5; D gene unclear. The CDR3 contains 14 residues. Deletions cut 5 bases from V and 5 bases from J, with 13 bases between. Germline V gene sequence: CDR1 LNHDA, CDR2 SQIVND (reference sequence).

This clonotype came up once. The chain uses TRBV7-8 and TRBJ2-5; maybe TRBD2 (7 bases). The V gene's germline CDR1 is SGHVS and CDR2 FQNEAQ. The ends were cut back, 0 bases at V and 10 bases at J, with 15 bases in the middle. The CDR3 runs to 14 residues. CDR3 sequence: CASSLAGGASSQYF. In DNA form, the CDR3 reads TGTGCCAGCAGCTTAGCAGGGGGGGCGAGTAGCCAGTACTTC.

The rearrangement joins TRBV7-2 to TRBJ2-3, with no clear D. This CDR3 contains 15 residues. Per germline, CDR1 SGHTA and CDR2 FQGNSA. Trimming removed 5 bases at V and 2 bases at J, with 14 bases between. Here the CDR3 reads CASSPTALYTDTQYF. The CDR3 DNA follows: TGTGCCAGCAGCCCGACTGCCCTCTACACAGATACGCAGTATTTT.

J is TRBJ2-5 and V is TRBV2; a possible D gene is TRBD2 (6 bases). Germline V gene lookup returns CDR1 SNHLY and CDR2 FYNNEI. The CDR3 is 14 amino acids. V was cut by 6 bases and J by 7 bases, with 18 bases left in between. The CDR3, as DNA: TGTGCCAGCAGGGAGGGATTTCTGGGCGCGACCCAGTACTTC. This codes for CASREGFLGATQYF.

The chain is built from TRBV20-1 and TRBJ2-7; tentative D call: TRBD2 (5 bases). In germline, CDR1 is DFQATT, CDR2 SNEGSKA (reference sequence). There are 14 residues in the CDR3. V was pared by 0 bases and J by 3 bases, with 12 bases between. CDR3 region: CSARDPLRGYEQYV. In DNA form, the CDR3 reads TGCAGTGCTAGAGATCCACTACGGGGCTACGAGCAGTACGTC.

This chain links TRBV10-3 with TRBJ2-3; D unresolved. There are 11 residues in the CDR3. Trimming shortened V by 4 bases and J by 5 bases, and 4 bases separated the two germline ends. CDR1 ENHRY and CDR2 SYGVKD come from the germline V gene. The CDR3 loop reads CAISGGDTQYF. CDR3 nucleotide sequence: TGTGCCATCAGTGGGGGAGATACGCAGTATTTT.

This clonotype was seen a handful of times. V is TRBV28 and J is TRBJ2-3; no reliable D call. Germline V lookup: CDR1 MDHEN, CDR2 SYDVKM. CDR3 length: 15 amino acids. V lost 2 bases and J lost 0, with 9 bases in between. The CDR3, as DNA: TGTGCCAGCAGTTTAAGGAGACGTAGCACAGATACGCAGTATTTT. Its translation is CASSLRRRSTDTQYF.

Notes on this clonotype: Possible read error: a much larger clone is one base away. The chain recombines TRBV28 with TRBJ2-7; no clear D gene. V was clipped by 5 bases and J by 3 bases, with 5 bases between them. Germline CDR1 MDHEN, CDR2 SYDVKM. The CDR3 length is 11 residues. The CDR3 nucleotides are TGTGCCAGCAGTCGGTACTACGAGCAGTACTTC. It translates to CASSRYYEQYF.

This clonotype was counted between two and nine times. V usage is TRBV18 and J usage is TRBJ1-5, with D unresolved. V was pared by 4 bases and J by 7 bases, with 8 bases between. Per the germline V gene, CDR1 is KGHSH and CDR2 is LQKENI. The CDR3 consists of 12 residues. The CDR3 DNA follows: TGTGCCAGCTCACTCCCACTCCAGCCCCAGCATTTT. Translated, it gives CASSLPLQPQHF.

The chain combines TRBV4-1 with TRBJ1-3, with D unclear. V was clipped by 4 bases and J by 2 bases, with 12 bases between them. Per the germline V gene, CDR1 is MGHRA and CDR2 is YSYEKL. CDR3 size: 15 residues. CDR3 region: CASSLGLPPGNTIYF. CDR3 DNA sequence: TGCGCCAGCAGCCTTGGCCTCCCCCCTGGAAACACCATATATTTT.

The chain has TRBV10-3 and TRBJ2-7; no definite D call. V lost 3 bases, J lost 0 bases, and 12 bases lay in between. The CDR3 runs 15 residues. The germline CDR1 and CDR2 sequences are ENHRY and SYGVKD. In DNA, the CDR3 is TGTGCCATCAGTGATATGACTTCTAGCTCCTACGAGCAGTACTTC. Amino acid sequence: CAISDMTSSSYEQYF.

This chain joins TRBV20-1 and TRBJ2-1, with 12 bases identical to TRBD2. CDR3 length: 17 amino acids. Germline V gene lookup returns CDR1 DFQATT and CDR2 SNEGSKA (reference sequence). The CDR3 sequence: CSTVGASGGAFYNEQFF. CDR3 sequence (DNA): TGCAGCACCGTGGGGGCTAGCGGGGGGGCCTTCTACAATGAGCAGTTCTTC.

This clonotype came up once. The CDR3 sequence is CASSYDRGRQETQYF. The CDR3 DNA sequence: TGTGCCAGCAGCTATGACAGGGGGCGGCAAGAGACCCAGTACTTC. This sequence joins TRBV11-2 and TRBJ2-5; 10 positions match TRBD1. This CDR3 is built from 15 residues. Germline V gene lookup returns CDR1 SGHAT and CDR2 FQNNGV. The trim removed 4 bases at V and 2 bases at J, leaving 4 bases unmatched.

The chain combines TRBV4-1 with TRBJ2-5; possibly TRBD2 for D (7 bases). Germline V lookup: CDR1 MGHRA, CDR2 YSYEKL. V was clipped by 1 base and J by 5 bases, with 14 bases between them. This CDR3 comprises 15 residues. The CDR3 sequence is CASSQVLGGRETQYF. The CDR3 DNA reads TGCGCCAGCAGCCAAGTATTGGGGGGGCGGGAGACCCAGTACTTC.

The V gene is TRBV5-5, the J gene TRBJ1-1, with D unclear. The germline CDR1 and CDR2 sequences are SGHKS and YYEKEE (reference sequence). Trimming removed 1 base at V and 0 bases at J, with 7 bases between. CDR3 length: 14 amino acids. Written as DNA, the CDR3 is TGTGCCAGCAGCTTGAACGGGATGAACACTGAAGCTTTCTTT. Residues: CASSLNGMNTEAFF.